Detailed here is one TCR beta chain. This record comes from a study of blood T cell repertoires in COVID-19. Looking at the study overall: Samples taken during acute and convalescent COVID-19 were collected in the United States, Italy and Spain.

The length of the CDR3 is 14 residues. Trimming stripped 1 base from V and 4 bases from J, with 10 bases between. The germline CDR1 and CDR2 sequences are LNHDA and SQIVND (reference sequence). The repertoire was sequenced with immunoSEQ multiplex PCR; TCRdb's copy has only in-frame clones and lacks some. The repertoire holds 200,000 to 300,000 clones, approximately 90% seen once, with just under 9% in the top ten. This sequence was found in a man aged 40-49 years who had recovered from COVID-19. J is TRBJ1-2 and V is TRBV19; D is unclear. The sequencing input was PBMCs or T cells enriched from blood (not recorded which). The CDR3, as DNA: TGTGCCAGTAGTATAGTGGCTGGTCGCTATGGCTACACCTTC. Its protein product is CASSIVAGRYGYTF. The full variable domain, with the rest looked up from reference TRBV19 and TRBJ1-2, is DGGITQSPKYLFRKEGQNVTLSCEQNLNHDAMYWYRQDPGQGLRLIYYSQIVNDFQKGDIAEGYSVSREKKESFPLTVTSAQKNPTAFYLCASSIVAGRYGYTFGSGTRLTVV.